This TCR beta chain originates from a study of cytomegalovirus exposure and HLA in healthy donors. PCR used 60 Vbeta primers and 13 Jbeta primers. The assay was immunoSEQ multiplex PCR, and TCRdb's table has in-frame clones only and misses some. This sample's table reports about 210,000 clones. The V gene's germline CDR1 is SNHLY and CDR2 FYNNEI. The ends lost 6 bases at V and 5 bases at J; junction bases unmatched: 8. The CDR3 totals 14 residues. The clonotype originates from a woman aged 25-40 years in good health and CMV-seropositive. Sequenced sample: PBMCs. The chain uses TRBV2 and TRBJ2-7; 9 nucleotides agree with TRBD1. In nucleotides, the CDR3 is TGTGCCAGCAGGGACCTAACAGGGGGCGACGAGCAGTACTTC. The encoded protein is CASRDLTGGDEQYF. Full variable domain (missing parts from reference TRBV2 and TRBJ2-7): EPEVTQTPSHQVTQMGQEVILRCVPISNHLYFYWYRQILGQKVEFLVSFYNNEISEKSEIFDDQFSVERPDGSNFTLKIRSTKLEDSAMYFCASRDLTGGDEQYFGPGTRLTVT.